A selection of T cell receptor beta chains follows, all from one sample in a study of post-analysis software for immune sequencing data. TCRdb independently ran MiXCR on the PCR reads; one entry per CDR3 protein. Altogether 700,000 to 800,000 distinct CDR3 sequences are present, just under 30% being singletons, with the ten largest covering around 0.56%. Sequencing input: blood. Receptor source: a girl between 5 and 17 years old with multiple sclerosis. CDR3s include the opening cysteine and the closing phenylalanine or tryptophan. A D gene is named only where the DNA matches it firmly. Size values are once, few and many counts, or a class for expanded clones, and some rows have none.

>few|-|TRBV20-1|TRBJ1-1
CSAQPVGKDTEAFF
TGCAGTGCGCAACCCGTGGGGAAAGACACTGAAGCTTTCTTT
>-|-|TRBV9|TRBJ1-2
CASTRGEGGYTF
TGTGCCAGCACTCGGGGGGAAGGTGGCTACACCTTC
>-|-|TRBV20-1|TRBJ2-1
CSAREPWAVYNEQFF
TGCAGTGCTAGAGAGCCTTGGGCGGTTTACAATGAGCAGTTCTTC
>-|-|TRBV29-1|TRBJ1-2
CSARQTDYGYTF
TGCAGCGCCCGACAGACCGACTATGGCTACACCTTC
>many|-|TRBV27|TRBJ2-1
CATARNDNEQFF
TGTGCCACCGCCCGGAACGACAATGAGCAGTTCTTC
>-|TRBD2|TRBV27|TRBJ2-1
CASSFLGGRSYNEQFF
TGTGCCAGCAGTTTCCTCGGGGGGAGGTCCTACAATGAGCAGTTCTTC
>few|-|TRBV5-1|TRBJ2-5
CASRPTGRDETQYF
TGCGCCAGCAGGCCAACAGGGCGGGATGAGACCCAGTACTTC
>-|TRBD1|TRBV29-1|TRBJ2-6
CSVSGDRGAGANVLTF
TGCAGCGTCTCCGGGGACAGGGGTGCTGGGGCCAACGTCCTGACTTTC
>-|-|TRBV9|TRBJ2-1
CASSVNTRDNEQFF
TGTGCCAGCAGCGTCAATACCAGAGACAATGAGCAGTTCTTC
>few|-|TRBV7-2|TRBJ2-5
CASSPRGSLETQYF
TGTGCCAGCAGCCCGAGGGGGAGTCTGGAGACCCAGTACTTC
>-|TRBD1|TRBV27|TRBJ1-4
CASSTGQGVREKLFF
TGTGCCAGCAGTACCGGACAGGGTGTCCGTGAAAAACTGTTTTTT
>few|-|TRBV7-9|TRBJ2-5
CAAKGPSETQYF
TGTGCCGCCAAGGGGCCCTCGGAGACCCAGTACTTC
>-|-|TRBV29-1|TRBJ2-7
CSVGQGAETLYF
-
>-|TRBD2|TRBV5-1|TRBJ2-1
CASSLLAGSNNEQFF
TGCGCCAGCAGCTTACTAGCGGGGTCGAACAATGAGCAGTTCTTC
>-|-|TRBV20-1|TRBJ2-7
CSASGPTYEQYF
TGCAGTGCTAGCGGGCCGACCTACGAGCAGTACTTC
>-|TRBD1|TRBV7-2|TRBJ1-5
CASSLLKGASQPQHF
TGTGCCAGCAGCTTATTAAAGGGGGCCAGTCAGCCCCAGCATTTT
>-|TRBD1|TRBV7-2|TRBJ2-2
CASSPWDRGSTGELFF
TGTGCCAGCAGCCCTTGGGACAGGGGGAGCACCGGGGAGCTGTTTTTT
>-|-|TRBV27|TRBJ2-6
CASSLSPTISGANVLTF
TGTGCCAGCAGTTTATCGCCCACCATATCTGGGGCCAACGTCCTGACTTTC
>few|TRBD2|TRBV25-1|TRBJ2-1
CASLASGNYNEQFF
TGTGCCAGCCTCGCTAGCGGGAATTACAATGAGCAGTTCTTC
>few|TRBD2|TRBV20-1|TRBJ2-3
CSVIAGPNVDTQYF
TGCAGTGTGATAGCGGGACCGAATGTCGATACGCAGTATTTT
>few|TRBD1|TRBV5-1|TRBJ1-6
CASSWVPGQPNSPLHF
TGCGCCAGCAGCTGGGTACCGGGACAGCCTAATTCACCCCTCCACTTT
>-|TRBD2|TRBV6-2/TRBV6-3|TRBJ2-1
CASQRRGGNEQCF
TGTGCCAGCCAAAGGCGGGGGGGCAATGAGCAGTGCTTC